This record covers a single T cell receptor (beta chain). This entry is derived from a study of blood T cell repertoires in COVID-19. Background on the study: The United States, Italy and Spain were the sources of the acute and convalescent COVID-19 samples. From T cells, B-cell-depleted T cells, or PBMCs came the material, which was cDNA or gDNA.

Recovered status applied to Cohort 3 donors who had two consecutive negative PCRs. It also applied to those with clearance or with symptom resolution. As processed by the authors: Amplification with reference gene primers provided the estimates of nucleated cell counts. The table came from immunoSEQ multiplex PCR; TCRdb's copy has only in-frame clones and leaves some out. That table is the source of V, J and clone size, and D and trimming were worked out from the DNA. The table has roughly 250,000 clones, about 88% seen once; the top ten hold 2.5% to 3.5%. The CDR3 runs 14 residues. Germline CDR1 and CDR2: MDHEN and SYDVKM. Trimming took 2 bases from V and 6 from J; bases not matched to a gene: 4.

The chain recombines TRBV28 with TRBJ1-3; 7 nucleotides align to TRBD1. Sequencing was performed on PBMCs or T cells enriched from blood (not recorded which). The sequence came from a woman in her 50s who had recovered from COVID-19. CDR3 amino acids: CASSLTGAQNTIYF. CDR3 nucleotide sequence: TGTGCCAGCAGTTTAACAGGGGCCCAAAACACCATATATTTT. The whole variable domain, remainder taken from reference TRBV28 and TRBJ1-3, is DVKVTQSSRYLVKRTGEKVFLECVQDMDHENMFWYRQDPGLGLRLIYFSYDVKMKEKGDIPEGYSVSREKKERFSLILESASTNQTSMYLCASSLTGAQNTIYFGEGSWLTVV.